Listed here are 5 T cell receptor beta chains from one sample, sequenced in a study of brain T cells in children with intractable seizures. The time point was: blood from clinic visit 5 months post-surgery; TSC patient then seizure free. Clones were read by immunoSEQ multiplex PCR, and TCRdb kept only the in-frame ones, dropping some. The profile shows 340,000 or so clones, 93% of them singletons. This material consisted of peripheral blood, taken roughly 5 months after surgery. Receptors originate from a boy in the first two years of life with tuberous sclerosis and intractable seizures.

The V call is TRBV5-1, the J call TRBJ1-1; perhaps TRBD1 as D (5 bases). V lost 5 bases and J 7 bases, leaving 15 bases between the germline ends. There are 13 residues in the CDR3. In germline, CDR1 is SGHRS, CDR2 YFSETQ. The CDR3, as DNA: TGCGCCAGCAGGTGGGGGGGTGAGAGTGAAGCTTTCTTT. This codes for CASRWGGESEAFF. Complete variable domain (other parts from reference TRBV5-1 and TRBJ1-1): KAGVTQTPRYLIKTRGQQVTLSCSPISGHRSVSWYQQTPGQGLQFLFEYFSETQRNKGNFPGRFSGRQFSNSRSEMNVSTLELGDSALYLCASRWGGESEAFFGQGTRLTVV.

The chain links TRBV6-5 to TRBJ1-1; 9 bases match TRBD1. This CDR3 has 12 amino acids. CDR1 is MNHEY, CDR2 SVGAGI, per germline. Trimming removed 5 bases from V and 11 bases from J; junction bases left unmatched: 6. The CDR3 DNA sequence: TGTGCCAGCAGTCGAAACAGGGGGCCTGCTTTCTTT. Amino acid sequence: CASSRNRGPAFF.

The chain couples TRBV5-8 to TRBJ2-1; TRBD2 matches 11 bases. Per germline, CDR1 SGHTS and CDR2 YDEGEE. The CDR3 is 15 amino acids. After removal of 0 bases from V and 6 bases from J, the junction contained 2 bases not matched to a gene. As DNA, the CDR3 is TGTGCCAGCAGCTTGGGACTAGCGGGATCCAATGAGCAGTTCTTC. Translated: CASSLGLAGSNEQFF.

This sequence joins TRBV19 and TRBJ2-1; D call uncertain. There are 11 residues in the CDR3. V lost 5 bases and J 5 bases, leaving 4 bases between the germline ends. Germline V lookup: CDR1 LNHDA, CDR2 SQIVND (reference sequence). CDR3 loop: CASSVNNEQFF. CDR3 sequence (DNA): TGTGCCAGTAGTGTGAACAATGAGCAGTTCTTC. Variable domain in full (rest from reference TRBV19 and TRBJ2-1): DGGITQSPKYLFRKEGQNVTLSCEQNLNHDAMYWYRQDPGQGLRLIYYSQIVNDFQKGDIAEGYSVSREKKESFPLTVTSAQKNPTAFYLCASSVNNEQFFGPGTRLTVL.

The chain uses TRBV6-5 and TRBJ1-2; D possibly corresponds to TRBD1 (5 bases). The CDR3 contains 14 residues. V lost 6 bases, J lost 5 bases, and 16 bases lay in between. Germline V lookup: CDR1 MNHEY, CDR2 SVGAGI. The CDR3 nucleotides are TGTGCCAGCAGAGGGACGGGGGAGGGATATGGCTACACCTTC. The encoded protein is CASRGTGEGYGYTF.